This T cell receptor (beta chain) was recovered during a study of neurological immune-mediated disorders. Notes on the study in general: Expanded clones shared no CDR3 amino acid sequences across subjects, suggesting private repertoires in all groups.

This clonotype was picked up many times. Its antigen remains unknown. Each CDR3 protein is one row after TCRdb ran MiXCR on the 5' RACE reads. The sample shows around 37,000 distinct CDR3 sequences, over 12% of them seen only once. V was clipped by 3 bases and J by 8 bases, with 10 bases between them. In germline, CDR1 is DFQATT, CDR2 SNEGSKA (reference sequence). The CDR3 has 11 amino acids. This chain links TRBV20-1 with TRBJ1-2; D remains ambiguous. The TCR sequence derives from a woman between 45 and 60 years old with HTLV-1-associated myelopathy (HAM/TSP). Input material: PBMCs. The DNA for the CDR3 is TGCAGTGCTAGGGATGAGAAAGGCTACACCTTC. Translating it yields CSARDEKGYTF.